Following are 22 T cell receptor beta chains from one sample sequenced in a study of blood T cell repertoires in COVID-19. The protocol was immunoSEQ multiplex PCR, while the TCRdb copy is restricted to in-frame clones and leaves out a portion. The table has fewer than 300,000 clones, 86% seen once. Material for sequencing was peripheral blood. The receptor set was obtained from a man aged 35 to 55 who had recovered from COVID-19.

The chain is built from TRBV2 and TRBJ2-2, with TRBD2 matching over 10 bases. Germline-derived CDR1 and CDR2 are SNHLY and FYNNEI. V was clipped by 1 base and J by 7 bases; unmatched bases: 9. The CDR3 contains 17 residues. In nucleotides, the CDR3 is TGTGCCAGCAGTGAAGTCCGGGTTAGCGGGGGGAGCGGGGAGCTGTTTTTT. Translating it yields CASSEVRVSGGSGELFF.

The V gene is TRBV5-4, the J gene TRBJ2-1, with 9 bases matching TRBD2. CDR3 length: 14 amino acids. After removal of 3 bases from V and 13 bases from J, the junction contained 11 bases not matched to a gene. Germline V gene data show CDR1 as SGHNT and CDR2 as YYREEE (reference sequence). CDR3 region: CASSSRQTSGSQFF. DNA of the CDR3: TGTGCCAGCAGCTCCCGACAGACTAGCGGATCTCAGTTCTTC.

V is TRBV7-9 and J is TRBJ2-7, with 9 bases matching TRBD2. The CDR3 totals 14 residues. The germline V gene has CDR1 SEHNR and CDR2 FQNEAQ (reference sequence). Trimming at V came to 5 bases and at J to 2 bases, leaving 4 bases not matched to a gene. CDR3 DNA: TGTGCCAGCAGCATCGCGGGAGGGCCCTACGAGCAGTACTTC. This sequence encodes CASSIAGGPYEQYF.

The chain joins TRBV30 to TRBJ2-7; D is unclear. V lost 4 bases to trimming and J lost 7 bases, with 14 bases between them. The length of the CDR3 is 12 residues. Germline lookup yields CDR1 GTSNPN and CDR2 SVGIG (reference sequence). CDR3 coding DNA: TGTGCCTGGAACAGTCAGCATGGGGAGCAGTACTTC. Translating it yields CAWNSQHGEQYF.

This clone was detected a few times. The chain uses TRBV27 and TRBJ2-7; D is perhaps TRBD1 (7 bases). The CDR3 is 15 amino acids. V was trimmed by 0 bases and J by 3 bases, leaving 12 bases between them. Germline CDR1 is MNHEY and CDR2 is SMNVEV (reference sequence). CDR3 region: CASSLSGGQIYEQYF. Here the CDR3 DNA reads TGTGCCAGCAGTTTATCGGGGGGACAGATCTACGAGCAGTACTTC.

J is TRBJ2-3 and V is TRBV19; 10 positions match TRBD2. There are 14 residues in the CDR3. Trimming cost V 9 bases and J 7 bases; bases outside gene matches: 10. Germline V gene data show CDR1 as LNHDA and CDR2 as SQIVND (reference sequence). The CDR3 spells CASGGTSESNTQYF. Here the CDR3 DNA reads TGTGCCAGCGGGGGGACTAGCGAGTCCAATACGCAGTATTTT.

The CDR3 loop is CASSLGLRQDTQYF. The CDR3 DNA reads TGTGCCAGCAGCTTAGGGTTACGTCAGGATACGCAGTATTTT. This chain uses TRBV7-2 with TRBJ2-3; no reliable D call. Between the trimmed V and J ends, which lost 1 base and 6 bases, there was a span of 11 bases. This CDR3 contains 14 residues. Germline assignment: CDR1 SGHTA and CDR2 FQGNSA.

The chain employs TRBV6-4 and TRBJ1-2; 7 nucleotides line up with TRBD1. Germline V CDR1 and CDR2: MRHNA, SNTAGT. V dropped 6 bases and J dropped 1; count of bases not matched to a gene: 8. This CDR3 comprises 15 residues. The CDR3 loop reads CASRAEGQHNYGYTF. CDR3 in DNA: TGTGCCAGCAGGGCAGAGGGACAGCATAACTATGGCTACACCTTC.

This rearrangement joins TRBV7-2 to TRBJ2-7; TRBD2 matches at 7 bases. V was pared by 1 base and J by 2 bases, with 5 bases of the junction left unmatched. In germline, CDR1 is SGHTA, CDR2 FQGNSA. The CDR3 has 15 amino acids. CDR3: CASSLEPLAAYEQYF. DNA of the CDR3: TGTGCCAGCAGCTTAGAACCTCTAGCGGCCTACGAGCAGTACTTC.

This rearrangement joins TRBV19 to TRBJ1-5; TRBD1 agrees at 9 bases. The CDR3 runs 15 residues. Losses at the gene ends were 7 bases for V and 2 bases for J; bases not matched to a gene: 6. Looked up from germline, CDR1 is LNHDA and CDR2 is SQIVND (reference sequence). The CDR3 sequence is CASKGTGIRNQPQHF. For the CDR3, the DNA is TGTGCCAGTAAAGGGACAGGGATTCGCAATCAGCCCCAGCATTTT.

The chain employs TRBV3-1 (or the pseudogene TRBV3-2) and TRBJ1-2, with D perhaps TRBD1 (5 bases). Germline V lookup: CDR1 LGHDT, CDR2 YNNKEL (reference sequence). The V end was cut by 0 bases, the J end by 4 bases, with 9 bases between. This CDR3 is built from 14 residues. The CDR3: CASSQEEGTYGYTF. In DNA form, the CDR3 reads TGTGCCAGCAGCCAAGAGGAGGGGACCTATGGCTACACCTTC.

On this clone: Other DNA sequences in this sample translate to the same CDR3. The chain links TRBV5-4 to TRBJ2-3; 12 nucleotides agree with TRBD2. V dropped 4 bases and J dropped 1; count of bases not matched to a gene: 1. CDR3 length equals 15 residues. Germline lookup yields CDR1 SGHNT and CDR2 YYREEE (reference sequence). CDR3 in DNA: TGTGCCAGCAGCAGGACTAGCGGGGGCACAGATACGCAGTATTTT. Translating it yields CASSRTSGGTDTQYF.

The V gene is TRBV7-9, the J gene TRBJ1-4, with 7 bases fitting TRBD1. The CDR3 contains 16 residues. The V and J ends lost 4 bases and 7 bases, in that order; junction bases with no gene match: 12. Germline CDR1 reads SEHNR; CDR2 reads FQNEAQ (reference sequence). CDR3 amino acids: CASSYFTGAGSEKLFF. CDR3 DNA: TGTGCCAGCAGCTATTTCACAGGGGCCGGAAGTGAAAAACTGTTTTTT.

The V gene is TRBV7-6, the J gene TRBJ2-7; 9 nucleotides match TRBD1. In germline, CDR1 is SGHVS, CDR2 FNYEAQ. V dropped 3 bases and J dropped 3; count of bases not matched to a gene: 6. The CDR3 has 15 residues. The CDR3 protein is CASSFTGDRVYEQYF. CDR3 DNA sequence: TGTGCCAGCAGCTTTACCGGGGACAGGGTCTACGAGCAGTACTTC.

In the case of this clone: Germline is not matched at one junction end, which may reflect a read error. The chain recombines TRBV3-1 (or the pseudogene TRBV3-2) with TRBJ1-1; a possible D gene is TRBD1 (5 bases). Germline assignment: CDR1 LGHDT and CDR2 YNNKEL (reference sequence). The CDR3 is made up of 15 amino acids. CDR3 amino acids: CASSQDRGLKTEAFF. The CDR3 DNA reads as TGTGCCAGCAGCCAAGATAGGGGTTTGAAAACTGAAGCTTTCTTT.

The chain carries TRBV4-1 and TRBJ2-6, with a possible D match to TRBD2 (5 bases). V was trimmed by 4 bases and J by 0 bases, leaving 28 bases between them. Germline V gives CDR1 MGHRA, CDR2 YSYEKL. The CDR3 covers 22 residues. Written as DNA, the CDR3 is TGCGCCAGCAGCCTGGTAGGACGACCCAGCGGTCAATACAGCTCTGGGGCCAACGTCCTGACTTTC. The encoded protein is CASSLVGRPSGQYSSGANVLTF.

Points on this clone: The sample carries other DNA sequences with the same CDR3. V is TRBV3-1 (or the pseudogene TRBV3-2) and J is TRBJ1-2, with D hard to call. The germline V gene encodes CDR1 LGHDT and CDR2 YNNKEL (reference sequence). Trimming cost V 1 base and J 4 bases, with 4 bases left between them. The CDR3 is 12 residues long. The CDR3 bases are TGTGCCAGCAGCCAAGTTAGCTATGGCTACACCTTC. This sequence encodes CASSQVSYGYTF.

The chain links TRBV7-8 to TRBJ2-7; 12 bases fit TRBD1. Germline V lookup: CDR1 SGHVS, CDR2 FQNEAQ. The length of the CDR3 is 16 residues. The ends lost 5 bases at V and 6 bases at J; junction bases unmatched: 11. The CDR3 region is CASSPDERDRGPEQYF. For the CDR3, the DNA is TGTGCCAGCAGCCCAGATGAGCGGGACAGGGGGCCCGAGCAGTACTTC.

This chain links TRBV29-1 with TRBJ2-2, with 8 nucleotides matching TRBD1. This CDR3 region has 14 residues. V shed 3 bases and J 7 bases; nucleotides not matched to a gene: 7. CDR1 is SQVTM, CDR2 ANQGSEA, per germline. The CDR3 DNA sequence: TGCAGCGTTGATCAGGGGGCCCCCAGCGGGGAGCTGTTTTTT. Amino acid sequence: CSVDQGAPSGELFF.

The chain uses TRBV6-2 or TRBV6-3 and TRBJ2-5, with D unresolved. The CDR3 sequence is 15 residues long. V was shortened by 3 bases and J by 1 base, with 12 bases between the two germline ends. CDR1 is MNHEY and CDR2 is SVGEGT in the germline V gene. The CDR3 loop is CASSYLRSVQETQYF. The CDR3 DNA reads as TGTGCCAGCAGTTATTTACGGAGTGTCCAAGAGACCCAGTACTTC.

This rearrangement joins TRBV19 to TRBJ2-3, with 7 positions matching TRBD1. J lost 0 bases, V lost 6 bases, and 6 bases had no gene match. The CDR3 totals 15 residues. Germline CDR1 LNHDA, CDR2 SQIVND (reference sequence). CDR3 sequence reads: CASSQPGQSTDTQYF. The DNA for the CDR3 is TGTGCCAGTAGCCAACCGGGACAGAGCACAGATACGCAGTATTTT.

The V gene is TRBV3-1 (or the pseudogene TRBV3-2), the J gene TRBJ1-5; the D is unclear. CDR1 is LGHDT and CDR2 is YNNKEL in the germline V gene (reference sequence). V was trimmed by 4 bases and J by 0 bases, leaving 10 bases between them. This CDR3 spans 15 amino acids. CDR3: CASSPHHNSNQPQHF. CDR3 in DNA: TGTGCCAGCAGCCCCCACCACAATAGCAATCAGCCCCAGCATTTT.